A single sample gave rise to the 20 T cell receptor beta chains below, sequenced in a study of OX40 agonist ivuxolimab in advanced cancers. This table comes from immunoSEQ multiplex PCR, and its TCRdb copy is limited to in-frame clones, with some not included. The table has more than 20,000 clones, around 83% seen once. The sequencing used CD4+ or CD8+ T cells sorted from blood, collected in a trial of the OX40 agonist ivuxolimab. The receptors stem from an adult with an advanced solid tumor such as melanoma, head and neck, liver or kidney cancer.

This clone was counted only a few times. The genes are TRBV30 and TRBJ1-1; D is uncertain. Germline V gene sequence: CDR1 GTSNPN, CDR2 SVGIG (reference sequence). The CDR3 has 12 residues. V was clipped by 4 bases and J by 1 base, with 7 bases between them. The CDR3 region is CAWTTANTEAFF. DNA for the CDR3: TGTGCCTGGACTACGGCGAACACTGAAGCTTTCTTT.

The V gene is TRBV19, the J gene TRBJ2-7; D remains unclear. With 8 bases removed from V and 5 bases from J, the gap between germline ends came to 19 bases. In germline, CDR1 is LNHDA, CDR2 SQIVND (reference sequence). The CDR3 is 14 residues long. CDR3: CASGVTWSSNEQYF. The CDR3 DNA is TGTGCCAGTGGAGTTACGTGGTCGTCCAACGAGCAGTACTTC. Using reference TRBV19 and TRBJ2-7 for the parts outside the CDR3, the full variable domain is DGGITQSPKYLFRKEGQNVTLSCEQNLNHDAMYWYRQDPGQGLRLIYYSQIVNDFQKGDIAEGYSVSREKKESFPLTVTSAQKNPTAFYLCASGVTWSSNEQYFGPGTRLTVT.

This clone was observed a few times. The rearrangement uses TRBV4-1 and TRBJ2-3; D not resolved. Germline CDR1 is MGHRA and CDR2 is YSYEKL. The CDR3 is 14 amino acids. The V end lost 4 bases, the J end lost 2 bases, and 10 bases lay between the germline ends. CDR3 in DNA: TGCGCCAGCAGCCTTGACACCAACACAGATACGCAGTATTTT. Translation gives CASSLDTNTDTQYF.

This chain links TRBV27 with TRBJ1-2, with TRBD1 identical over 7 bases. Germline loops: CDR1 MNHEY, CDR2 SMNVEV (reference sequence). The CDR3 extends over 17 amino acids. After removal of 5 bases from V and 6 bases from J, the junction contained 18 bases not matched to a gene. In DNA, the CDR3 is TGTGCCAGCAGTGAATACAGGGGCGCTGAGGCTGGTGATGGCTACACCTTC. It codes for CASSEYRGAEAGDGYTF.

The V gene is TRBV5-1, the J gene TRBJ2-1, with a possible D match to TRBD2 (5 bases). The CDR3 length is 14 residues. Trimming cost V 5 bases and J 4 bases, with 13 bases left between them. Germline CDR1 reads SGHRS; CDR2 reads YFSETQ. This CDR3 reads CASRGAGNYNEQFF. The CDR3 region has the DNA TGCGCCAGCAGGGGAGCCGGGAATTACAATGAGCAGTTCTTC.

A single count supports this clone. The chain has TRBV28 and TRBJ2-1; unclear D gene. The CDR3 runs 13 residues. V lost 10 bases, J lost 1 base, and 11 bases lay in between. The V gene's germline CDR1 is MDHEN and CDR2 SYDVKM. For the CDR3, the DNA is TGTGCCATCCAAGGAGCGTCCTACAATGAGCAGTTCTTC. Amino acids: CAIQGASYNEQFF.

This CDR3 reads CASSPRDRIPSTVYEQYF. CDR3 sequence (DNA): TGTGCCAGCAGTCCCCGGGACAGGATCCCCTCGACCGTCTACGAGCAGTACTTC. V gene TRBV27 combines with J gene TRBJ2-7; TRBD1 matches 8 bases. The CDR3 has 18 residues. In germline, CDR1 is MNHEY, CDR2 SMNVEV (reference sequence). With V trimmed by 5 bases and J by 3 bases, 18 bases remained unmatched.

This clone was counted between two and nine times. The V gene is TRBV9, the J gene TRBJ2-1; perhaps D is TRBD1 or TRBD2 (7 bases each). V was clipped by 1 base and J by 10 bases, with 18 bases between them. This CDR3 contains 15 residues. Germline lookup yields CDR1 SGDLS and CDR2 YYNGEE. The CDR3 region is CASSVLTGLGGEQFF. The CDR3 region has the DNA TGTGCCAGCAGCGTATTGACAGGGTTGGGAGGGGAGCAGTTCTTC.

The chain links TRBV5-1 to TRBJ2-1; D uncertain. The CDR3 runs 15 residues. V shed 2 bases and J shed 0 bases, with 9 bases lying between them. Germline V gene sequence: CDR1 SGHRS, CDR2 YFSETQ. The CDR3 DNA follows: TGCGCCAGCAGCTTAGACTCCAGCTCCTACAATGAGCAGTTCTTC. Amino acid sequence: CASSLDSSSYNEQFF.

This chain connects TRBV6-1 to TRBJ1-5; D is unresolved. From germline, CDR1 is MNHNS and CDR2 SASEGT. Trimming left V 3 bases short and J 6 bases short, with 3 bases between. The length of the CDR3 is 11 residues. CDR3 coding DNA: TGTGCCAGCAGTGATGGTCAGCCCCAGCATTTT. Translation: CASSDGQPQHF.

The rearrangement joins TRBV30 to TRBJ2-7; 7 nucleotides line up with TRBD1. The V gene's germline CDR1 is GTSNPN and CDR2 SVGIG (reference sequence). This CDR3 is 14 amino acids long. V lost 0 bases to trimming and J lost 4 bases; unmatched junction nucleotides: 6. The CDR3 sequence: CAWSVEGGGYEQYF. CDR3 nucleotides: TGTGCCTGGAGTGTAGAAGGGGGCGGGTACGAGCAGTACTTC.

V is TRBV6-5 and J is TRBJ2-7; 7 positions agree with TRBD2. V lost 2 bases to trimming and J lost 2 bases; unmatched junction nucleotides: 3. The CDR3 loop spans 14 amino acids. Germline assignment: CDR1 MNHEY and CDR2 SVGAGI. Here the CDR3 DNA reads TGTGCCAGCAGTTACGAGGGAGGGCCCTACGAGCAGTACTTC. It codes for CASSYEGGPYEQYF.

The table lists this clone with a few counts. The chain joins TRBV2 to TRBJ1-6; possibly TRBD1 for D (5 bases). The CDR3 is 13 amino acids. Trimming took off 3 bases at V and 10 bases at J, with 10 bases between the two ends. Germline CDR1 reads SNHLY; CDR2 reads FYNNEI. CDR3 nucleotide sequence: TGTGCCAGCAGTGATGGTGGGGCCTCACCCCTCCACTTT. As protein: CASSDGGASPLHF.

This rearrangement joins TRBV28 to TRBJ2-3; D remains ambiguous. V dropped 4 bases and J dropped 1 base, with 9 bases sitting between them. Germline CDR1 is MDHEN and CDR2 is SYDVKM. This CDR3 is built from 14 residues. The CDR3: CASSWSLGTDTQYF. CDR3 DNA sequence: TGTGCCAGCAGTTGGAGTCTCGGCACAGATACGCAGTATTTT.

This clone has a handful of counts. CDR3 region: CASKKGATTGELFF. In nucleotides, the CDR3 is TGTGCCAGTAAGAAGGGAGCGACCACCGGGGAGCTGTTTTTT. This chain uses TRBV19 with TRBJ2-2; a possible D gene is TRBD2 (5 bases). Germline loops: CDR1 LNHDA, CDR2 SQIVND (reference sequence). Trimming took 7 bases from V and 4 from J, leaving 13 bases between them. CDR3 size: 14 residues.

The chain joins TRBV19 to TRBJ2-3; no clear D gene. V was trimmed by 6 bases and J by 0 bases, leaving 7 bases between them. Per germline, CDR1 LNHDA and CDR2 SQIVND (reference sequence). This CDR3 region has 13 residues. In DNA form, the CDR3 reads TGTGCCAGTAGGAAAAGGAGCACAGATACGCAGTATTTT. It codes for CASRKRSTDTQYF. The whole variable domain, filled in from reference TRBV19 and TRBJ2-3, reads DGGITQSPKYLFRKEGQNVTLSCEQNLNHDAMYWYRQDPGQGLRLIYYSQIVNDFQKGDIAEGYSVSREKKESFPLTVTSAQKNPTAFYLCASRKRSTDTQYFGPGTRLTVL.

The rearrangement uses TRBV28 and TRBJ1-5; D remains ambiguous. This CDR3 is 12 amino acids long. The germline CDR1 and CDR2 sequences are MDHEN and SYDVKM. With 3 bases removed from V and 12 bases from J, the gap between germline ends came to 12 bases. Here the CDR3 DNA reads TGTGCCAGCAGTTTTCTATTATCAGGCCAGCATTTT. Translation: CASSFLLSGQHF. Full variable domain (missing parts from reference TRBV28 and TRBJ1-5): DVKVTQSSRYLVKRTGEKVFLECVQDMDHENMFWYRQDPGLGLRLIYFSYDVKMKEKGDIPEGYSVSREKKERFSLILESASTNQTSMYLCASSFLLSGQHFGDGTRLSIL.

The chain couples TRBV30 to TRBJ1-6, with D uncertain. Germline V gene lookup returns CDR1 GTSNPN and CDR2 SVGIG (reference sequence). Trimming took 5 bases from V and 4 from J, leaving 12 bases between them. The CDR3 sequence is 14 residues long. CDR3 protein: CAWGPGVYNSPLHF. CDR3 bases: TGTGCCTGGGGCCCCGGGGTATATAATTCACCCCTCCACTTT. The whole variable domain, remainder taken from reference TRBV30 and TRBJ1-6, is SQTIHQWPATLVQPVGSPLSLECTVEGTSNPNLYWYRQAAGRGLQLLFYSVGIGQISSEVPQNLSASRPQDRQFILSSKKLLLSDSGFYLCAWGPGVYNSPLHFGNGTRLTVT.

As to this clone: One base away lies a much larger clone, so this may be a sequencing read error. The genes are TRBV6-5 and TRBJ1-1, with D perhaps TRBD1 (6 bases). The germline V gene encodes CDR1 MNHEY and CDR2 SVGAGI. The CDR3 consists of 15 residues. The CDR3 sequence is CAISVMGAANTEAFF. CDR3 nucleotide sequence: TGTGCCATCAGTGTTATGGGGGCTGCGAACACTGAAGCTTTCTTT.

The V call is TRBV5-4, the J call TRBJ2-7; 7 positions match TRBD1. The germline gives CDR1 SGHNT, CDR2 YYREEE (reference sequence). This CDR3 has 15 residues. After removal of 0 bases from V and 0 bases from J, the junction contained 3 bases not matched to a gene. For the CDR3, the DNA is TGTGCCAGCAGCTTGGCACAGGGGTTCTCCTACGAGCAGTACTTC. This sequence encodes CASSLAQGFSYEQYF. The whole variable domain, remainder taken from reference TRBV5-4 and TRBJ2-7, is ETGVTQSPTHLIKTRGQQVTLRCSSQSGHNTVSWYQQALGQGPQFIFQYYREEENGRGNFPPRFSGLQFPNYSSELNVNALELDDSALYLCASSLAQGFSYEQYFGPGTRLTVT.